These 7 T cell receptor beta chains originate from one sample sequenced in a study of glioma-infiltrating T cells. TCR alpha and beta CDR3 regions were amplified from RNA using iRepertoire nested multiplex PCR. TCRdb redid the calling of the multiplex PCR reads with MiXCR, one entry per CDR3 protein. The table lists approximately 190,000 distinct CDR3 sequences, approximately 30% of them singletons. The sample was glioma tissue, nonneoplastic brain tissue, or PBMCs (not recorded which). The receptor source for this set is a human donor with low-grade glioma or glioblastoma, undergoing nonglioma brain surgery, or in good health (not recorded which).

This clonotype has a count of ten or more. The CDR3 region has the DNA TGTGCCAGCAGTGTCCCCGCCGGGACTAGCGACAACAATGAGCAGTTCTTC. This translates into CASSVPAGTSDNNEQFF. The J gene is TRBJ2-1, the V gene TRBV25-1; 10 bases line up with TRBD2. The germline V gene encodes CDR1 MGHDK and CDR2 SYGVNS. The V segment lost 4 bases and the J segment 5 bases; nucleotides outside the gene matches: 11. This CDR3 has 17 residues.

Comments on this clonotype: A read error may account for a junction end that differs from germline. The CDR3 bases are TGTGCCAGCACCTTGAAAGGCAACAATGAGCAGTTCTTC. As protein: CASTLKGNNEQFF. This chain joins TRBV5-4 and TRBJ2-1; D is ambiguous. This CDR3 is built from 13 residues. Germline V gene lookup returns CDR1 SGHNT and CDR2 YYREEE (reference sequence).

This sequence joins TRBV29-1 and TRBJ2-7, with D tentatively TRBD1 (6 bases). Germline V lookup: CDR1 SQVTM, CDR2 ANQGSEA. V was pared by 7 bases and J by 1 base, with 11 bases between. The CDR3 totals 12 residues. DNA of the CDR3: TGCAGCGGCCGGACAGCTTCCTACGAGCAGTACTTC. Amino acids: CSGRTASYEQYF.

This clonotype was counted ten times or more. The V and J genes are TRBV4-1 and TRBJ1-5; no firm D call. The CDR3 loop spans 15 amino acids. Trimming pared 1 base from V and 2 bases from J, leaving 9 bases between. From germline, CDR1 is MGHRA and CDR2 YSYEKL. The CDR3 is CASSQGLGGNQPQHF. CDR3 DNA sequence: TGCGCCAGCAGCCAAGGACTTGGTGGCAATCAGCCCCAGCATTTT.

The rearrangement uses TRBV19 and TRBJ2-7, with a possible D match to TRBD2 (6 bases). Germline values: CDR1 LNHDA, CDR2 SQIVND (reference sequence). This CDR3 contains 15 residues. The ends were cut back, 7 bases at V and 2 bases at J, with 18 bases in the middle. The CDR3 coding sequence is TGTGCCAGTAATCAACCGGGACTGGATCCCTACGAGCAGTACTTC. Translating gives CASNQPGLDPYEQYF.

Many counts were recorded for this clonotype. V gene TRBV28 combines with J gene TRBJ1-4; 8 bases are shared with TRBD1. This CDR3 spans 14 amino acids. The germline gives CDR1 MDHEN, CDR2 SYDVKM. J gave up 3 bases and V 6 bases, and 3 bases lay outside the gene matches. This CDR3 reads CASSLRGPNEKLFF. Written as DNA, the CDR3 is TGTGCCAGCAGCCTCAGGGGGCCTAATGAAAAACTGTTTTTT.

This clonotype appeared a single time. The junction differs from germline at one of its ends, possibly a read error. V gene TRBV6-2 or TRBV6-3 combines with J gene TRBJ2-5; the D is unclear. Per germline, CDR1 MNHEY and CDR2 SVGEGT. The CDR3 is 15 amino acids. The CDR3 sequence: CSSSGDMRMVETHYF. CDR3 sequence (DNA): TGTTCCAGCAGTGGTGACATGAGAATGGTAGAGACCCATTACTTC.